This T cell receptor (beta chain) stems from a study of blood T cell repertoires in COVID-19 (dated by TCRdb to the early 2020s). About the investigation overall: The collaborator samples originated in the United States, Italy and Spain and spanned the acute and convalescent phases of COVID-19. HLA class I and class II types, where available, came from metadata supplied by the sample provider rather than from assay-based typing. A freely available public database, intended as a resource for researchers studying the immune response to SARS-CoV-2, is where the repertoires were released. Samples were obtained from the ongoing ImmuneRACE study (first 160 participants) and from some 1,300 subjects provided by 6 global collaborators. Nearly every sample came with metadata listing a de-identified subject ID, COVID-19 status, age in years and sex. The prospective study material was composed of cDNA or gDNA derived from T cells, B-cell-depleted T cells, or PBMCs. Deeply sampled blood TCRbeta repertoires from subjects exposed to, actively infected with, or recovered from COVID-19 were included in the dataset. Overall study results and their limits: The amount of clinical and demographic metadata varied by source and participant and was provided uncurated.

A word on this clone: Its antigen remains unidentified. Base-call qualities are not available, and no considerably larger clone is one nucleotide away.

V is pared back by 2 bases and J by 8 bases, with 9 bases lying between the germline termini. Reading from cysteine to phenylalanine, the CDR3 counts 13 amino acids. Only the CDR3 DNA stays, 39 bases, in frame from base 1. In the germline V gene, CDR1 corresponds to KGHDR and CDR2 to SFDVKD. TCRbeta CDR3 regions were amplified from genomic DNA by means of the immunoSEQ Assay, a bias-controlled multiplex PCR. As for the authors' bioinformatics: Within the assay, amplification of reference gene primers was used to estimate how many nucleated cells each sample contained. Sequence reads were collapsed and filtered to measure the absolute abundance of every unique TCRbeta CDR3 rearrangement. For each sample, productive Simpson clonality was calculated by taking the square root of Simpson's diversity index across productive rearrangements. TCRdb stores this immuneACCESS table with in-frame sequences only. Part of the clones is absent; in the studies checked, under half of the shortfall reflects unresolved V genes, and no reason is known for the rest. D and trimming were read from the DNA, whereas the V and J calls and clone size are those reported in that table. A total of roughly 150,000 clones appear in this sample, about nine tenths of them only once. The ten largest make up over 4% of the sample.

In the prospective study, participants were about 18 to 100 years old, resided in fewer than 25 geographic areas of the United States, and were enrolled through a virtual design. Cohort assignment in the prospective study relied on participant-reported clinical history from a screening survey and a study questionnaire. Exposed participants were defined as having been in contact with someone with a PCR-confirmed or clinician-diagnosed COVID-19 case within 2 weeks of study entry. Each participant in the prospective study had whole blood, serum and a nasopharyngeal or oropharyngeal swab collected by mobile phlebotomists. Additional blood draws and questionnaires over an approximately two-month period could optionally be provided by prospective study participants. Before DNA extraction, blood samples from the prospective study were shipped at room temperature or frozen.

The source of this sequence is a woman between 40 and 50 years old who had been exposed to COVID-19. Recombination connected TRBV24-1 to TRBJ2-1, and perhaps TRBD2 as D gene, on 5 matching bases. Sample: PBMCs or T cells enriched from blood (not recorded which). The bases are TGTGCCACCAGTGATTCGGGGTTTGATGAGCAGTTCTTC. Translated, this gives CATSDSGFDEQFF.